This T cell receptor (beta chain) was retrieved from a study of T cells in women clearing cervical HPV infection. Remarks on this clone: From the germline J gene comes the end of the CDR3, since the read stops 3 residues before it.

TCRdb's table, derived via immunoSEQ multiplex PCR, lists solely in-frame clones and lacks some. The table for this sample gives tens of thousands of clones. V shed 5 bases, J shed 0 bases, and the junction held 5 bases outside the gene matches. The germline gives CDR1 SGHTA, CDR2 FQGTGA. The CDR3 has 15 residues. The chain couples TRBV7-3 to TRBJ2-3, with 7 bases aligning to TRBD2. The sequence derives from a woman between 18 and 70 years old with a cervical HPV16 infection that either progressed to CIN3+ or cleared (not recorded which). Sequencing was done on a sample of blood buffy coat. The covered CDR3 bases are TGTGCCAGCAGCCAATTTAGCGGGAGCACAGATACG. Encoded protein: CASSQFSGSTDT. The CDR3 in full is CASSQFSGSTDTQYF.